This T cell receptor (beta chain) emerged from a study of tumor-infiltrating lymphocytes in primary liver carcinoma. The germline gives CDR1 LGHNA, CDR2 YNFKEQ. J gave up 5 bases and V 10 bases, and 14 bases lay outside the gene matches. This CDR3 is 16 amino acids long. With 500 ng total RNA as template and a constant-region primer, TCR beta cDNA was made. A slightly modified ARM-PCR protocol with three nested multiplex PCR rounds produced these TCR beta libraries. Running around 9 cycles apiece, the first two PCR rounds relied on TRBV1-TRBV30 forward primers together with a C-beta reverse primer. TCRdb independently ran MiXCR on the multiplex PCR reads; one entry per CDR3 protein. The sample holds roughly 190,000 distinct CDR3 sequences, around 81% seen once. For each extraction, RNA and DNA were obtained together from approximately 20-30 mg of unsorted bulk tissue. Without exception, tumor samples held over 90% viable tumor cells.

The chain has TRBV4-2 and TRBJ2-1; 10 positions match TRBD1. This clonotype originated in a man aged 35-49 years with primary liver carcinoma and hepatitis B virus infection. The specimen was tumor tissue from primary liver carcinoma. The CDR3 DNA reads TGTGCCATTAGCCAGGCCGGGGGACAGGGGAACAATGAGCAGTTCTTC. Translation: CAISQAGGQGNNEQFF.